One and the same sample provided the 32 T cell receptor beta chains below, sequenced in a study of cytomegalovirus exposure and HLA in healthy donors. Method: immunoSEQ multiplex PCR; TCRdb's copy keeps in-frame clones and lacks some. The sample lists 85,000 to 120,000 clones, about 88% occurring once. The sequenced sample was PBMCs. The receptors shown here come from a woman aged 18-29 years in good health and CMV-seropositive.

The V call is TRBV4-3, the J call TRBJ1-5; no definite D call. Per the germline V gene, CDR1 is LGHNA and CDR2 is YSLEER. The CDR3 runs 15 residues. V lost 0 bases and J 2 bases, leaving 8 bases between the germline ends. For the CDR3, the DNA is TGCGCCAGCAGCCAAGAGATCGGAGGCAATCAGCCCCAGCATTTT. Translated, it gives CASSQEIGGNQPQHF.

The chain uses TRBV28 and TRBJ2-7; 9 nucleotides line up with TRBD1. CDR1 is MDHEN and CDR2 is SYDVKM in the germline V gene. The CDR3 is 14 amino acids. Germline trimming cut 4 bases from V and 2 bases from J; bases unmatched to any gene: 3. The CDR3, as DNA: TGTGCCAGCAGTTGGGACAGGGAAGCCTACGAGCAGTACTTC. Translating it yields CASSWDREAYEQYF.

The CDR3 nucleotides read TGTGCCAGCAGCTTAAGTTTAGAGGAAAGCTCCTACGAGCAGTACTTC. It codes for CASSLSLEESSYEQYF. The J gene is TRBJ2-7, the V gene TRBV7-9, with no clear D. Germline V gene data show CDR1 as SEHNR and CDR2 as FQNEAQ (reference sequence). The CDR3 extends over 16 amino acids. V was pared by 2 bases and J by 0 bases, with 14 bases between.

In its sample, this clone was seen once. V gene TRBV19 combines with J gene TRBJ1-2, with 11 bases lining up with TRBD1. V shed 5 bases, J shed 4 bases, and the junction held 9 bases outside the gene matches. Per the germline V gene, CDR1 is LNHDA and CDR2 is SQIVND (reference sequence). The CDR3 totals 16 residues. The CDR3 sequence is CASSLYRTGGSYGYTF. CDR3 nucleotides: TGTGCCAGTAGTCTCTATCGGACAGGGGGCAGCTATGGCTACACCTTC.

This clone appeared a single time. The chain combines TRBV2 with TRBJ2-7, with 8 positions matching TRBD1. Germline trimming cut 7 bases from V and 6 bases from J; bases unmatched to any gene: 8. Germline CDR1 is SNHLY and CDR2 is FYNNEI. This CDR3 has 13 residues. Here the CDR3 reads CASTDRGFSEQYF. The CDR3 nucleotides read TGTGCCAGCACAGACAGGGGTTTCAGCGAGCAGTACTTC.

The chain recombines TRBV29-1 with TRBJ2-1; 9 nucleotides align to TRBD2. The CDR3 is made up of 14 amino acids. The ends lost 6 bases at V and 0 bases at J; junction bases unmatched: 3. Looked up from germline, CDR1 is SQVTM and CDR2 is ANQGSEA. Here the CDR3 reads CSVRGGSSYNEQFF. The CDR3 nucleotides read TGCAGCGTGCGGGGGGGCAGCTCCTACAATGAGCAGTTCTTC.

The chain is built from TRBV6-5 and TRBJ2-7, with 7 bases identical to TRBD1. Germline loops: CDR1 MNHEY, CDR2 SVGAGI. Losses at the gene ends were 7 bases for V and 3 bases for J; bases not matched to a gene: 6. The CDR3 totals 13 residues. In DNA form, the CDR3 reads TGTGCCAGCAAAACCAGGGGGAACTACGAGCAGTACTTC. Its translation: CASKTRGNYEQYF.

The genes are TRBV10-2 and TRBJ2-2, with 7 bases that match TRBD1. This CDR3 has 14 residues. With V trimmed by 6 bases and J by 9 bases, 10 bases remained unmatched. In germline, CDR1 is WSHSY, CDR2 SAAADI. The CDR3 here is CASSYTGDPRELFF. DNA for the CDR3: TGCGCCAGCAGCTACACAGGGGACCCCCGGGAGCTGTTTTTT.

This clone was recorded only once. V is TRBV6-5 and J is TRBJ1-3; the D is unclear. This CDR3 contains 15 residues. The germline V gene has CDR1 MNHEY and CDR2 SVGAGI. V lost 6 bases and J 0 bases, leaving 12 bases between the germline ends. The CDR3 DNA reads TGTGCCAGCAGCTATGGGCTTGACTCTGGAAACACCATATATTTT. It translates to CASSYGLDSGNTIYF.

The chain carries TRBV15 and TRBJ1-1; D ambiguous. The germline CDR1 and CDR2 sequences are LNHNV and YYDKDF (reference sequence). V was cut by 3 bases and J by 2 bases, with 7 bases left in between. The CDR3 loop spans 13 amino acids. This CDR3 reads CATSRAKNTEAFF. The CDR3 DNA reads TGTGCCACCAGCAGGGCAAAAAACACTGAAGCTTTCTTT.

The chain joins TRBV28 to TRBJ2-3, with D unclear. CDR1 and CDR2 (germline): MDHEN, SYDVKM. The CDR3 is 12 residues long. Trimming took 5 bases from V and 1 from J, leaving 4 bases between them. CDR3: CASSQGTDTQYF. CDR3 bases: TGTGCCAGCAGTCAGGGCACAGATACGCAGTATTTT.

V is TRBV15 and J is TRBJ1-5, with 9 bases lining up with TRBD1. The CDR3 covers 13 residues. The germline V gene encodes CDR1 LNHNV and CDR2 YYDKDF (reference sequence). V lost 8 bases to trimming and J lost 1 base; unmatched junction nucleotides: 0. The CDR3 sequence is CATGQGSNQPQHF. DNA for the CDR3: TGTGCCACCGGACAGGGGAGCAATCAGCCCCAGCATTTT.

This chain connects TRBV6-6 to TRBJ1-2; the D gene is possibly TRBD1 (5 bases). V was cut by 4 bases and J by 4 bases, with 10 bases left in between. The CDR3 loop spans 13 amino acids. From germline, CDR1 is MNHNY and CDR2 SVGAGI (reference sequence). CDR3 residues: CASSSQGGYGYTF. The CDR3 nucleotides read TGTGCCAGCAGTTCTCAGGGAGGCTATGGCTACACCTTC.

V and J are TRBV7-2 and TRBJ1-2; D remains unclear. The CDR3 contains 14 residues. V was cut by 8 bases and J by 7 bases, with 20 bases left in between. CDR1 and CDR2 from the germline V gene are SGHTA and FQGNSA. The CDR3 sequence is CASSLVEGDFGYTF. The CDR3 DNA reads TGTGCCAGCTCCCTTGTGGAGGGCGATTTTGGCTACACCTTC.

The chain carries TRBV11-2 and TRBJ2-7; D unresolved. V was trimmed by 4 bases and J by 7 bases, leaving 23 bases between them. The V gene's germline CDR1 is SGHAT and CDR2 FQNNGV. The length of the CDR3 is 16 residues. The CDR3 sequence: CASSSYTGPPSWEQYV. The CDR3, as DNA: TGTGCCAGCAGCTCATACACCGGGCCCCCGTCATGGGAGCAGTACGTC.

The chain couples TRBV28 to TRBJ2-3, with 9 bases matching TRBD1. Germline V lookup: CDR1 MDHEN, CDR2 SYDVKM. The CDR3 consists of 16 residues. Germline trimming cut 2 bases from V and 3 bases from J; bases unmatched to any gene: 6. The CDR3 region has the DNA TGTGCCAGCAGTTTAGAGGGACAGGGTTGGACAGATACGCAGTATTTT. Encoded protein: CASSLEGQGWTDTQYF.

J is TRBJ1-3 and V is TRBV7-9, with a possible D match to TRBD1 (5 bases). Trimming left V 6 bases short and J 2 bases short, with 11 bases between. The CDR3 length is 14 residues. Germline assignment: CDR1 SEHNR and CDR2 FQNEAQ (reference sequence). The DNA for the CDR3 is TGTGCCAGCAGGCAGGGCGAAACTGGAAACACCATATATTTT. It is translated as CASRQGETGNTIYF.

This clone has just one count. The V call is TRBV27, the J call TRBJ1-5; D uncertain. Germline V gives CDR1 MNHEY, CDR2 SMNVEV (reference sequence). The CDR3 spans 14 residues. The V gene lost 4 bases and the J gene lost 4 bases, with 11 bases spanning the gap. The CDR3, as DNA: TGTGCCAGCAGTTCACGACAACGGAATCAGCCCCAGCATTTT. It codes for CASSSRQRNQPQHF.

The V gene is TRBV2, the J gene TRBJ1-5; the match to TRBD1 covers 7 bases. From germline, CDR1 is SNHLY and CDR2 FYNNEI. V gave up 3 bases and J gave up 0 bases; unmatched junction bases: 8. The CDR3 has 17 residues. The DNA for the CDR3 is TGTGCCAGCAGTGACCGACAGGGAGCTTTTAGCAATCAGCCCCAGCATTTT. It encodes CASSDRQGAFSNQPQHF.

This chain joins TRBV6-5 and TRBJ2-7; 7 nucleotides align to TRBD2. CDR3 size: 16 residues. Germline CDR1 reads MNHEY; CDR2 reads SVGAGI. Trimming took 0 bases from V and 3 from J; bases not matched to a gene: 8. The CDR3 sequence is CASSYSSELAVYEQYV. Here the CDR3 DNA reads TGTGCCAGCAGTTACTCTTCGGAGCTAGCGGTCTACGAGCAGTACGTC.

J is TRBJ2-1 and V is TRBV9; weak D call: TRBD2 (7 bases). The CDR3 length is 15 residues. V was shortened by 4 bases and J by 10 bases, with 21 bases between the two germline ends. Per germline, CDR1 SGDLS and CDR2 YYNGEE. CDR3 DNA sequence: TGTGCCAGCAGCATTACCGGGGGGCCTCGTCACGAGCAGTTCTTC. Its translation: CASSITGGPRHEQFF.

This chain uses TRBV2 with TRBJ1-3; 8 bases align to TRBD1. J lost 3 bases, V lost 6 bases, and 4 bases had no gene match. Germline V CDR1 and CDR2: SNHLY, FYNNEI. This CDR3 comprises 14 residues. CDR3 sequence (DNA): TGTGCCAGCAGCTGGACAGGGAATGGAAACACCATATATTTT. It encodes CASSWTGNGNTIYF.

The gene calls are TRBV6-6 and TRBJ2-5; D is uncertain. The V gene lost 7 bases and the J gene lost 3 bases, with 6 bases spanning the gap. The CDR3 contains 11 residues. Germline V gene lookup returns CDR1 MNHNY and CDR2 SVGAGI (reference sequence). The CDR3 nucleotides read TGTGCCAGCACCCTAAAAGAGACCCAGTACTTC. Amino acid sequence: CASTLKETQYF.

This clone appeared a few times. This sequence joins TRBV18 and TRBJ1-2, with 8 bases lining up with TRBD1. The CDR3 extends over 13 amino acids. Germline-derived CDR1 and CDR2 are KGHSH and LQKENI. The J segment lost 2 bases and the V segment lost 6 bases, leaving 2 bases of the junction unmatched. The CDR3 region is CASSTGDNYGYTF. Here the CDR3 DNA reads TGTGCCAGCTCGACAGGGGACAACTATGGCTACACCTTC.

The chain is built from TRBV28 and TRBJ1-4, with 9 positions matching TRBD1. Germline CDR1 reads MDHEN; CDR2 reads SYDVKM. This CDR3 is built from 17 residues. J lost 8 bases, V lost 0 bases, and 10 bases had no gene match. The DNA for the CDR3 is TGTGCCAGCAGTTTATGGCGGGAAGGACAGGGGAGCGAAAAACTGTTTTTT. Protein: CASSLWREGQGSEKLFF.

The genes are TRBV27 and TRBJ2-1; 8 bases match TRBD1. The CDR3 runs 13 residues. After removal of 5 bases from V and 8 bases from J, the junction contained 5 bases not matched to a gene. Germline V gene lookup returns CDR1 MNHEY and CDR2 SMNVEV (reference sequence). CDR3 bases: TGTGCCAGCAGTCTCGACAGGGGACATGAGCAGTTCTTC. Residues: CASSLDRGHEQFF.

This sequence joins TRBV18 and TRBJ1-1; TRBD1 might be the D (5 bases). Germline assignment: CDR1 KGHSH and CDR2 LQKENI. Trimming removed 2 bases from V and 5 bases from J, with 12 bases in between. The CDR3 is 14 amino acids. CDR3 amino acids: CASSPSGWGTEAFF. The CDR3 DNA reads TGTGCCAGCTCACCATCAGGGTGGGGAACTGAAGCTTTCTTT.

This clone has only a few counts. V and J are TRBV7-8 and TRBJ1-2; 8 positions match TRBD1. V lost 5 bases and J lost 6; bases outside the gene matches: 8. CDR1 SGHVS and CDR2 FQNEAQ come from the germline V gene. There are 14 residues in the CDR3. The CDR3: CASSPSGTGHGYTF. As DNA, the CDR3 is TGTGCCAGCAGCCCCTCAGGGACAGGCCATGGCTACACCTTC.

The chain carries TRBV6-1 and TRBJ2-7, with 7 nucleotides matching TRBD1. The germline V gene encodes CDR1 MNHNS and CDR2 SASEGT. Germline trimming cut 1 base from V and 2 bases from J; bases unmatched to any gene: 11. This CDR3 region has 17 residues. The CDR3 loop is CASSEGYGTVGTYEQYV. The CDR3, as DNA: TGTGCCAGCAGTGAAGGCTACGGGACAGTCGGAACCTACGAGCAGTACGTC.

V and J are TRBV11-2 and TRBJ1-5; no clear D. The germline V and J ends were trimmed by 2 bases and 5 bases, with 7 bases remaining between them. CDR3 length equals 13 residues. The germline V gene encodes CDR1 SGHAT and CDR2 FQNNGV. This CDR3 reads CASSLTDYQPQHF. DNA for the CDR3: TGTGCCAGCAGCTTAACAGATTATCAGCCCCAGCATTTT.

The V call is TRBV27, the J call TRBJ2-7, with TRBD2 as a possible D gene (6 bases). Germline V gene data show CDR1 as MNHEY and CDR2 as SMNVEV (reference sequence). This CDR3 region has 12 residues. The V gene lost 6 bases and the J gene lost 3 bases, with 9 bases spanning the gap. CDR3 region: CASRPEGYEQYV. DNA for the CDR3: TGTGCCAGCAGGCCGGAGGGCTACGAGCAGTACGTC.

V is TRBV6-5 and J is TRBJ1-4, with TRBD1 identical over 8 bases. From germline, CDR1 is MNHEY and CDR2 SVGAGI. The CDR3 runs 15 residues. Losses at the gene ends were 6 bases for V and 4 bases for J; bases not matched to a gene: 7. Here the CDR3 reads CASRPGQAINEKLFF. Written as DNA, the CDR3 is TGTGCCAGCAGACCGGGACAGGCGATTAATGAAAAACTGTTTTTT.